This T cell receptor (beta chain) was obtained from a study of Tregs in tolerant kidney transplant recipients. Findings and caveats of the study: In tolerant patients, donor-specific Tregs outgrew total Tregs, suggesting antigen-driven expansion. Some patients' samples used different primers over time, so nucleotide sequences weren't comparable. Activated donor B cell expansion appeared to reveal the most relevant donor-specific TCRbeta repertoire.

The nonmyeloablative bone marrow transplants came from related graft donors, with transient mixed chimerism. Thawed PBMCs were FACS-sorted into unstimulated CD4+CD25+CD127- regulatory T cells, CD4+CD25- non-regulatory cells, CD4 and CD8 cells. Only in-frame clones appear in the TCRdb table, and some are missing; sequencing was by immunoSEQ multiplex PCR. This sample has approximately 60,000 clones, with approximately 89% found just once. V dropped 8 bases and J dropped 5; count of bases not matched to a gene: 11. This CDR3 spans 13 amino acids. Germline CDR1 reads SQVTM; CDR2 reads ANQGSEA. About this clone itself: Antigen unknown.

The sequencing here drew on CD4+ T cells from blood (PBMCs), taken 6 months after the transplant. V gene TRBV29-1 combines with J gene TRBJ2-5; 7 nucleotides align to TRBD2. The TCR comes from a human patient who received a combined kidney and bone marrow transplant. The graft donor may have contributed some T cells. The CDR3 DNA reads as TGCAGCTCTCTCGGCGGGGGAGGGGAGACCCAGTACTTC. Residues: CSSLGGGGETQYF.